This entry lists 8 T cell receptor beta chains sequenced from one sample in a study of blood T cell repertoires in COVID-19. Produced via immunoSEQ multiplex PCR; TCRdb's table is partial and in-frame only. This table holds 180,000 or so clones, roughly 85% found once. Sequenced: PBMCs or T cells enriched from blood (not recorded which). These receptors originate from a middle-aged man who had recovered from COVID-19.

The chain joins TRBV7-9 to TRBJ1-4; D is uncertain. The CDR3 totals 14 residues. Germline V gives CDR1 SEHNR, CDR2 FQNEAQ (reference sequence). The V and J ends lost 3 bases and 4 bases respectively, with 9 bases between them. CDR3 sequence reads: CASSFGILNEKLFF. The CDR3 DNA follows: TGTGCCAGCAGCTTCGGGATTCTTAATGAAAAACTGTTTTTT. Using reference TRBV7-9 and TRBJ1-4 for the parts outside the CDR3, the full variable domain is DTGVSQNPRHKITKRGQNVTFRCDPISEHNRLYWYRQTLGQGPEFLTYFQNEAQLEKSRLLSDRFSAERPKGSFSTLEIQRTEQGDSAMYLCASSFGILNEKLFFGSGTQLSVL.

V and J are TRBV6-1 and TRBJ1-6; 10 bases match TRBD1. Germline V CDR1 and CDR2: MNHNS, SASEGT. Trimming cost V 1 base and J 9 bases; bases outside gene matches: 0. The CDR3 sequence is 14 residues long. This CDR3 reads CASSEGQGASPLHF. CDR3 DNA sequence: TGTGCCAGCAGTGAAGGACAGGGGGCTTCACCCCTCCACTTT.

The chain uses TRBV10-3 and TRBJ1-1, with TRBD1 as a possible D gene (5 bases). Trimming took off 8 bases at V and 0 bases at J, with 16 bases between the two ends. Germline assignment: CDR1 ENHRY and CDR2 SYGVKD. The CDR3 totals 15 residues. In DNA form, the CDR3 reads TGTGCCATCGCGCAGGGACTGAGCATGAACACTGAAGCTTTCTTT. Translated, it gives CAIAQGLSMNTEAFF.

To note about this clone: Other DNA sequences in this specimen translate into the identical CDR3. V is TRBV14 and J is TRBJ2-3, with D unclear. Looked up from germline, CDR1 is SGHDN and CDR2 is FVKESK. The V and J ends lost 0 bases and 4 bases respectively, with 5 bases between them. The CDR3 sequence is 13 residues long. The CDR3 loop reads CASSQDLSDTQYF. The DNA for the CDR3 is TGTGCCAGCAGCCAAGATCTTTCAGATACGCAGTATTTT.

The chain combines TRBV14 with TRBJ1-2, with D possibly TRBD1 on 6 matching bases. V lost 1 base and J lost 3, with 18 bases in between. This CDR3 is 17 amino acids long. Looked up from germline, CDR1 is SGHDN and CDR2 is FVKESK. In DNA form, the CDR3 reads TGTGCCAGCAGCCAAGGGTTGAGGGACACCCGATACTATGGCTACACCTTC. Its translation is CASSQGLRDTRYYGYTF. Complete variable domain (other parts from reference TRBV14 and TRBJ1-2): EAGVTQFPSHSVIEKGQTVTLRCDPISGHDNLYWYRRVMGKEIKFLLHFVKESKQDESGMPNNRFLAERTGGTYSTLKVQPAELEDSGVYFCASSQGLRDTRYYGYTFGSGTRLTVV.

The CDR3 nucleotides read TGTGCCAGTAGTATGGGTAACCCGGCGGGTTCACCCCTCCACTTT. This codes for CASSMGNPAGSPLHF. V is TRBV19 and J is TRBJ1-6; D call uncertain. With 3 bases removed from V and 9 bases from J, the gap between germline ends came to 15 bases. Per the germline V gene, CDR1 is LNHDA and CDR2 is SQIVND (reference sequence). The CDR3 runs to 15 residues. Full variable domain (rest looked up from reference TRBV19 and TRBJ1-6): DGGITQSPKYLFRKEGQNVTLSCEQNLNHDAMYWYRQDPGQGLRLIYYSQIVNDFQKGDIAEGYSVSREKKESFPLTVTSAQKNPTAFYLCASSMGNPAGSPLHFGNGTRLTVT.

V usage is TRBV5-5 and J usage is TRBJ1-4, with a tentative D call TRBD1 (5 bases). V lost 1 base, J lost 3 bases, and 13 bases lay in between. This CDR3 contains 16 residues. Germline CDR1 SGHKS, CDR2 YYEKEE (reference sequence). CDR3 sequence (DNA): TGTGCCAGCAGCTTGTTCTTCGGGACTCCTAATGAAAAACTGTTTTTT. Its translation: CASSLFFGTPNEKLFF.

A note on this clone: A junction boundary mismatches the germline segment, possibly from a read error. This rearrangement joins TRBV6-1 to TRBJ1-2, with a tentative D call TRBD1 (5 bases). The CDR3 loop spans 11 amino acids. Germline V lookup: CDR1 MNHNS, CDR2 SASEGT. This chain's CDR3 is CASSEVTGTSF. Written as DNA, the CDR3 is TGTGCCAGCAGTGAAGTAACCGGGACTTCCTTC.